Described below is a single T cell receptor (beta chain) sequence and its context. The ends lost 8 bases at V and 7 bases at J; junction bases unmatched: 15. The CDR3 consists of 17 residues. Germline V gene lookup returns CDR1 LNHDA and CDR2 SQIVND (reference sequence). The data belong to a study of cytomegalovirus exposure and HLA in healthy donors. Produced via immunoSEQ multiplex PCR; TCRdb's table is partial and in-frame only. The profile shows about 98,000 clones, about 90% of them singletons. V usage is TRBV19 and J usage is TRBJ2-7; TRBD2 agrees at 15 bases. The source of this sequence is a man younger than 35 in good health and CMV-seropositive. Specimen: PBMCs. The CDR3 region has the DNA TGTGCCAGTCAACTTGAGGCGGGACTAGCGGGAGGTGGGGAGCAGTACTTC. It translates to CASQLEAGLAGGGEQYF.